What follows is one T cell receptor beta chain and its context. Its antigen is unidentified. TCRdb re-called the 5' RACE reads and gives one entry per CDR3 protein, without DNA. Recorded for this sample: 150,000 or so distinct CDR3 sequences. The data were obtained in a study of T cells expressing NK-cell markers. Study-level information: Beta-chain profiling covered CD3+CD56+NKG2C+, CD3+CD56+NKG2C- and CD3+CD56-NKG2C+ sorted subsets.

The study, taken as a whole, reports: About 1.0-7.0% of CD8+ T cells in roughly six donors belonged to dominant NKG2C+ clonotypes.

The CDR3 length is 16 residues. Germline CDR1 and CDR2: DFQATT and SNEGSKA (reference sequence). The sequence was collected from a woman aged 18 to 69 in good health. Sequencing was performed on blood T cells: a sorted CD56 or NKG2C T cell subset, CD4+ or CD8+ T cells, or bulk PBMC T cells (not recorded which). This rearrangement joins TRBV20-1 to TRBJ1-6; TCRdb's D call, TRBD1, is unchecked because there is no DNA. The CDR3 spells CSASGGGVSYNSPLHF.